This T cell receptor (beta chain) comes out of a study of Graves' ophthalmopathy and Graves' hyperthyroidism. Study-level background: No ophthalmopathy within 18 months of follow-up signified stable hyperthyroidism.

The CDR3 is 15 amino acids. From germline, CDR1 is MNHEY and CDR2 SVGAGI. V lost 8 bases to trimming and J lost 4 bases; unmatched junction nucleotides: 11. Overall study results and limits: Blood shared most expanded thyroid clonotypes above 0.001 frequency. The model's prediction of ophthalmopathy progression had 70.59% sensitivity and around 72% specificity.

Beta-chain TCR CDR3 regions were amplified from RNA transcripts. First-round RT-PCR with HTBI primers preceded a second-round multiplex PCR. TCRdb recomputed calls from the multiplex PCR reads with MiXCR, one row per CDR3 protein. This sample has 500,000 to 700,000 distinct CDR3 sequences, with about 35% found just once. This clonotype was recorded a few times. Its antigen remains unidentified. Additional autoimmune diseases, uncontrolled infections, pregnancy or lactation disqualified patients. The rearrangement joins TRBV6-5 to TRBJ1-2; 9 nucleotides agree with TRBD1. Sequenced input: peripheral blood or thyroid tissue (not recorded which). This receptor was identified in an adult man with Graves' hyperthyroidism. The CDR3 region is CASGGPGTGTYGYTF. For the CDR3, the DNA is TGTGCCAGCGGCGGACCCGGGACAGGGACCTATGGCTACACCTTC.